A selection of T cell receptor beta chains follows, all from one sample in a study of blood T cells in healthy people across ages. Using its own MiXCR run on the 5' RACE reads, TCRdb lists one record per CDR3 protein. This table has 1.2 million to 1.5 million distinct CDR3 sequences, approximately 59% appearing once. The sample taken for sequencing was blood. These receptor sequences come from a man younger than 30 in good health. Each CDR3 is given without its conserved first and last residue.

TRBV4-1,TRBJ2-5,ASSQHSGGLETQY
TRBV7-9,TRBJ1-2,ASSRWDPHGNGYT
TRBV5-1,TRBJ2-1,ASSSLAGEIHEQF
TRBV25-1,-,ASSETGLVGEQY
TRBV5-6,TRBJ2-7,ASSADYYEQY
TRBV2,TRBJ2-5,ASSVVAGFPLEETQY
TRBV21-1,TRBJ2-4,ASSKVGYVVQSAKNIQY
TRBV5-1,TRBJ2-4,ASSPSGQTLAKNIQY
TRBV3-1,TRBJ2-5,ASRPRLAGLETQY
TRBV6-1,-,ASGQGVRYEQY
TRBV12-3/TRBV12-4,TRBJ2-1,ASSKGAGGYNEQF
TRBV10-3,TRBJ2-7,AIAGGHEQY
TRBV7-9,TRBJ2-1,ASSLVGDPYNEQF
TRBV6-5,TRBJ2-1,ASSGGHYNEQF
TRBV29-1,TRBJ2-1,SVDLAGGPRNEQF
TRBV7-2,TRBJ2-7,ASSLVGDFNYEQY
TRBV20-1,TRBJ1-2,SARFTGTPLYGYT
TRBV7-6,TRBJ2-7,ASSLVEAGSSYEQY
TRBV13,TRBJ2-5,ASSLSGPQETQY
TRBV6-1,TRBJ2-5,ASSEWGRGFGETQY
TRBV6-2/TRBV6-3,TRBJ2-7,ASTQEGGETY
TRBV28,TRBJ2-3,AILRQGRPDTQY
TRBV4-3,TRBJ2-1,ASSHLGGGGNEQF
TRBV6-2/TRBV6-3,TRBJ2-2,ASSYRQGLSTGELF
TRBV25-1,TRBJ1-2,ASSGPTQGADYYGYT
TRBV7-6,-,ASSSAGADYEQY
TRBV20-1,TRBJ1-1,SARDSFGPSNTEAF
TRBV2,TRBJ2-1,ASSEVVGTSKF
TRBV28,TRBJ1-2,ASSPHGTINYGYT
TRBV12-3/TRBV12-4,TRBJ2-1,ASSSPTDRGFYNEQF
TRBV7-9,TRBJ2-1,ASSFRLAGGDEQF